Presented here are 12 T cell receptor beta chains from one specimen sequenced in a study of Ad26.COV2.S vaccination and SARS-CoV-2 variants. The treatment denotes: around 19 received Ad26.COV2.S at low or high dose, single or two shots; about 5 received placebo; per-sample allocation not given. Collection of samples fell on day 63 after the first vaccine or placebo injection. Libraries were prepared by immunoSEQ multiplex PCR; TCRdb keeps only in-frame clonotypes and omits some of them. The sample includes hundreds of thousands of clones, around 87% seen only once; the top ten take approximately 3.4%. Sequencing used peripheral blood, obtained in a trial of Ad26.COV2.S vaccine versus placebo. Receptors were obtained from a person aged 18 to 59 who received the Ad26.COV2.S COVID-19 vaccine or a placebo.

V gene TRBV5-4 combines with J gene TRBJ2-3; TRBD2 aligns across 12 bases. Germline V lookup: CDR1 SGHNT, CDR2 YYREEE (reference sequence). With 0 bases clipped from V and 1 base from J, the junction kept 0 bases outside the gene matches. The CDR3 has 16 amino acids. CDR3 sequence: CASSLGTSGGTDTQYF. The CDR3 DNA reads TGTGCCAGCAGCTTGGGGACTAGCGGGGGCACAGATACGCAGTATTTT.

The sample holds a few counts of this clone. The chain carries TRBV7-2 and TRBJ1-1; a possible D gene is TRBD1 (5 bases). V lost 4 bases and J lost 2, with 14 bases in between. Germline values: CDR1 SGHTA, CDR2 FQGNSA. This CDR3 comprises 15 residues. CDR3 sequence: CASSSQQALNTEAFF. The CDR3, as DNA: TGTGCCAGCAGCTCTCAACAGGCGCTAAACACTGAAGCTTTCTTT.

V and J are TRBV7-2 and TRBJ1-1, with D possibly matching TRBD1 (6 bases). V was pared by 8 bases and J by 1 base, with 11 bases between. There are 13 residues in the CDR3. Germline V gene lookup returns CDR1 SGHTA and CDR2 FQGNSA. CDR3 protein: CASSTGRNTEAFF. For the CDR3, the DNA is TGTGCCAGCTCGACAGGAAGGAACACTGAAGCTTTCTTT.

This clone came up a few times. The chain employs TRBV5-1 and TRBJ2-5; no reliable D call. V was cut by 1 base and J by 5 bases, with 12 bases left in between. Germline CDR1 and CDR2: SGHRS and YFSETQ. CDR3 length: 14 amino acids. The CDR3 reads CASSLSEAWETQYF. As DNA, the CDR3 is TGCGCCAGCAGCTTGTCGGAAGCCTGGGAGACCCAGTACTTC.

This clone was counted only a few times. This chain connects TRBV2 to TRBJ1-6; D unclear. Trimming removed 4 bases from V and 0 bases from J, with 7 bases in between. Per germline, CDR1 SNHLY and CDR2 FYNNEI. The length of the CDR3 is 15 residues. CDR3 in DNA: TGTGCCAGCAGTGTCGCAAGCTCCTATAATTCACCCCTCCACTTT. It yields the protein CASSVASSYNSPLHF. Variable domain in full (rest from reference TRBV2 and TRBJ1-6): EPEVTQTPSHQVTQMGQEVILRCVPISNHLYFYWYRQILGQKVEFLVSFYNNEISEKSEIFDDQFSVERPDGSNFTLKIRSTKLEDSAMYFCASSVASSYNSPLHFGNGTRLTVT.

This chain connects TRBV5-1 to TRBJ1-3, with no clear D. The CDR3 runs 14 residues. V shed 1 base and J shed 4 bases, with 9 bases lying between them. Per the germline V gene, CDR1 is SGHRS and CDR2 is YFSETQ. CDR3 DNA sequence: TGCGCCAGCAGCTTGACAGTGGAAGGAAACACCATATATTTT. Translation gives CASSLTVEGNTIYF. The full variable domain, rest sourced from reference TRBV5-1 and TRBJ1-3, is KAGVTQTPRYLIKTRGQQVTLSCSPISGHRSVSWYQQTPGQGLQFLFEYFSETQRNKGNFPGRFSGRQFSNSRSEMNVSTLELGDSALYLCASSLTVEGNTIYFGEGSWLTVV.

This chain links TRBV11-2 with TRBJ2-3; D is possibly TRBD1 (5 bases). Trimming took off 2 bases at V and 5 bases at J, with 11 bases between the two ends. Germline V lookup: CDR1 SGHAT, CDR2 FQNNGV. This CDR3 comprises 14 residues. This chain's CDR3 is CASSLMAGIDTQYF. CDR3 sequence (DNA): TGTGCCAGCAGCTTAATGGCAGGGATAGATACGCAGTATTTT.

This clone showed up just once. This chain joins TRBV7-2 and TRBJ2-7; perhaps TRBD1 as D (5 bases). The CDR3 is made up of 14 amino acids. The germline CDR1 and CDR2 sequences are SGHTA and FQGNSA. Trimming left V 4 bases short and J 4 bases short, with 14 bases between. CDR3 amino acids: CASSSQGSSYEQYF. CDR3 coding DNA: TGTGCCAGCAGCTCCCAGGGTTCGTCGTACGAGCAGTACTTC.

This chain joins TRBV18 and TRBJ2-7, with 7 bases that match TRBD2. CDR1 is KGHSH and CDR2 is LQKENI in the germline V gene. The J segment lost 0 bases and the V segment lost 3 bases, leaving 8 bases of the junction unmatched. CDR3 length: 16 amino acids. Here the CDR3 reads CASSPGLAVSSYEQYF. The CDR3 DNA sequence: TGTGCCAGCTCACCGGGGCTAGCGGTTAGCTCCTACGAGCAGTACTTC.

This clone has more than one count but fewer than ten. V and J are TRBV9 and TRBJ1-1; 7 bases line up with TRBD1. After removal of 4 bases from V and 1 base from J, the junction contained 7 bases not matched to a gene. The CDR3 contains 15 residues. Germline lookup yields CDR1 SGDLS and CDR2 YYNGEE. CDR3 amino acids: CASSPRGQSNTEAFF. The CDR3 nucleotides are TGTGCCAGCAGCCCCAGGGGACAGTCGAACACTGAAGCTTTCTTT.

The table lists this clone with a few counts. This chain joins TRBV2 and TRBJ1-3, with D perhaps matching TRBD1 (5 bases). There are 16 residues in the CDR3. V gave up 5 bases and J gave up 0 bases, with 14 bases separating them. Germline CDR1 is SNHLY and CDR2 is FYNNEI. The CDR3 DNA is TGTGCCAGCAGTAGGGACCGACCTAGCTCTGGAAACACCATATATTTT. Amino acids: CASSRDRPSSGNTIYF.

This clone was counted once. The chain is built from TRBV27 and TRBJ2-7, with TRBD1 matching over 9 bases. This CDR3 is built from 15 residues. Losses at the gene ends were 0 bases for V and 7 bases for J; bases not matched to a gene: 7. Germline V gene data show CDR1 as MNHEY and CDR2 as SMNVEV (reference sequence). CDR3 protein: CASSLSGDRVGEQYF. The CDR3, as DNA: TGTGCCAGCAGTTTATCCGGGGACAGGGTTGGAGAGCAGTACTTC.